This section outlines one T cell receptor beta chain sequence together with its context. This CDR3 has 15 amino acids. The V and J ends lost 2 bases and 5 bases, in that order; junction bases with no gene match: 6. Per the germline V gene, CDR1 is SGDLS and CDR2 is YYNGEE. Clones were read by immunoSEQ multiplex PCR, and TCRdb kept only the in-frame ones, dropping some. The sample consists of 70,000 to 95,000 clones, around 96% of them appearing once. This record belongs to a study of blood T cell repertoires in COVID-19. Study overall: Researchers got acute and convalescent COVID-19 samples from the United States, Italy and Spain. The analysed material was cDNA or gDNA that came from T cells, B-cell-depleted T cells, or PBMCs.

This clonotype was obtained from a human donor with active COVID-19. The donor label of this sample is uncertain. The chain employs TRBV9 and TRBJ2-3; TRBD2 agrees at 9 bases. The material sequenced was peripheral blood. The CDR3 is CASSVGGLALDTQYF. In DNA form, the CDR3 reads TGTGCCAGCAGCGTCGGGGGACTAGCATTAGATACGCAGTATTTT.